These T cell receptor beta chains were read from a single sample in a study of blood T cell repertoires in COVID-19. Data came from immunoSEQ multiplex PCR; TCRdb stores just in-frame clones and leaves some out. The table has about 120,000 clones, approximately 84% seen once. Input material: peripheral blood. These receptors all come from a man between 65 and 79 years old with active or convalescent COVID-19. Both conserved end residues are part of each CDR3. The order of the fields is CDR3 protein, CDR3 DNA, clone size, V gene, J gene, D gene. A D gene is named only where the DNA matches it firmly. Some rows have no size entry. The others give once, few or many, or a class for an expanded clone.

CDR3: CASSMGRNTEAFF; DNA: TGTGCCAGTAGTATGGGGCGCAACACTGAAGCTTTCTTT; size: -; V: TRBV19; J: TRBJ1-1; D: -
CDR3: CASRRQELYGYTF; DNA: TGTGCCAGTAGACGACAGGAACTATATGGCTACACCTTC; size: once; V: TRBV19; J: TRBJ1-2; D: -
CDR3: CASSPTLANSPLHF; DNA: TGTGCCAGCTCACCAACGCTGGCTAATTCACCCCTCCACTTT; size: once; V: TRBV18; J: TRBJ1-6; D: -
CDR3: CASSPRQYTANYGYTF; DNA: TGTGCCAGCAGCCCCCGACAGTACACAGCTAACTATGGCTACACCTTC; size: -; V: TRBV7-9; J: TRBJ1-2; D: -
CDR3: CSVVPTGLHYEQYF; DNA: TGCAGCGTTGTCCCTACTGGGCTCCACTACGAGCAGTACTTC; size: -; V: TRBV29-1; J: TRBJ2-7; D: -
CDR3: CASSPTLPGQGYEQYF; DNA: TGTGCCAGCAGCCCCACGCTTCCGGGACAGGGCTACGAGCAGTACTTC; size: -; V: TRBV9; J: TRBJ2-7; D: TRBD1
CDR3: CASGKQGGTEAFF; DNA: TGCGCCAGCGGGAAACAGGGGGGCACTGAAGCTTTCTTT; size: few; V: TRBV5-1; J: TRBJ1-1; D: TRBD1
CDR3: CASNRGGSTDTQYF; DNA: TGTGCCAGCAATCGGGGGGGGAGCACAGATACGCAGTATTTT; size: -; V: TRBV4-2; J: TRBJ2-3; D: TRBD2
CDR3: CASSQDRAGSGTEAFF; DNA: TGTGCCAGCAGCCAAGATCGGGCAGGGTCGGGCACTGAAGCTTTCTTT; size: -; V: TRBV4-2; J: TRBJ1-1; D: -
CDR3: CASSEFGGRAGDEQFF; DNA: TGTGCCAGCAGTGAATTTGGCGGGAGGGCCGGCGATGAGCAGTTCTTC; size: -; V: TRBV25-1; J: TRBJ2-1; D: TRBD2
CDR3: CATLAGRGSYNEQFF; DNA: TGTGCCACCCTAGCGGGGAGAGGCTCCTACAATGAGCAGTTCTTC; size: -; V: TRBV6-5; J: TRBJ2-1; D: TRBD2
CDR3: CASSPGTSGRSGELFF; DNA: TGTGCCAGCTCACCCGGGACTAGCGGGAGATCCGGGGAGCTGTTTTTT; size: -; V: TRBV18; J: TRBJ2-2; D: TRBD2
CDR3: CATSRGGTGGLYGYTF; DNA: TGTGCCACCAGCAGAGGGGGGACAGGGGGCCTCTATGGCTACACCTTC; size: -; V: TRBV15; J: TRBJ1-2; D: TRBD1
CDR3: CASSRTGMNTEAFF; DNA: TGTGCCAGCAGTAGGACAGGGATGAACACTGAAGCTTTCTTT; size: -; V: TRBV6-2/TRBV6-3; J: TRBJ1-1; D: TRBD1
CDR3: CASSSSPTGYGYTF; DNA: TGTGCCAGCAGCTCCTCACCTACAGGGTATGGCTACACCTTC; size: -; V: TRBV5-6; J: TRBJ1-2; D: -
CDR3: CASRLVRNYGYTF; DNA: TGTGCAAGTCGCTTGGTGCGGAACTATGGCTACACCTTC; size: once; V: TRBV12-2; J: TRBJ1-2; D: -
CDR3: CASSPSRADGNTIYF; DNA: TGTGCCAGCAGCCCAAGCAGGGCCGATGGAAACACCATATATTTT; size: few; V: TRBV11-2; J: TRBJ1-3; D: -
CDR3: CASMARTGGYTF; DNA: TGTGCCAGCATGGCCAGGACGGGAGGCTACACCTTC; size: -; V: TRBV6-5; J: TRBJ1-2; D: -
CDR3: CASSRQGGGYGYTF; DNA: TGTGCCAGCAGCCGACAGGGGGGCGGCTATGGCTACACCTTC; size: -; V: TRBV7-9; J: TRBJ1-2; D: TRBD1
CDR3: CASSSGGGGYTF; DNA: TGTGCCAGCAGCTCAGGGGGTGGTGGCTACACCTTC; size: once; V: TRBV6-5; J: TRBJ1-2; D: TRBD1
CDR3: CASRTGQGHYGYTF; DNA: TGTGCCAGCAGGACGGGACAGGGCCACTATGGCTACACCTTC; size: -; V: TRBV6-5; J: TRBJ1-2; D: TRBD1
CDR3: CASSLRQAGELFF; DNA: TGTGCCAGCAGCCTGAGACAGGCCGGGGAGCTGTTTTTT; size: -; V: TRBV5-4; J: TRBJ2-2; D: -
CDR3: CASSEDFSNEQFF; DNA: TGTGCCAGCAGCGAAGACTTTTCCAATGAGCAGTTCTTC; size: -; V: TRBV6-1; J: TRBJ2-1; D: -
CDR3: CASSLTGGNSPLHF; DNA: TGTGCCAGCAGTTTGACAGGGGGAAATTCACCCCTCCACTTT; size: -; V: TRBV27; J: TRBJ1-6; D: TRBD1
CDR3: CSVGTASNTGELFF; DNA: TGCAGCGTTGGGACAGCCTCGAACACCGGGGAGCTGTTTTTT; size: -; V: TRBV29-1; J: TRBJ2-2; D: -
CDR3: CASTGLAIPYEQYF; DNA: TGTGCCAGCACCGGACTAGCGATACCTTACGAGCAGTACTTC; size: -; V: TRBV28; J: TRBJ2-7; D: TRBD2
CDR3: CAISDPVTGNTIYF; DNA: TGTGCCATCAGTGATCCGGTTACTGGAAACACCATATATTTT; size: -; V: TRBV10-3; J: TRBJ1-3; D: -
CDR3: CASSATVVVTEAFF; DNA: TGTGCCAGCAGTGCGACAGTTGTAGTCACTGAAGCTTTCTTT; size: -; V: TRBV28; J: TRBJ1-1; D: -
CDR3: CASSNTDRDTQYF; DNA: TGTGCCAGCAGCAACACCGACAGGGATACGCAGTATTTT; size: once; V: TRBV7-7; J: TRBJ2-3; D: -
CDR3: CASSAGLDPYQETQYF; DNA: TGTGCCAGCAGTGCCGGACTAGATCCGTACCAAGAGACCCAGTACTTC; size: few; V: TRBV2; J: TRBJ2-5; D: TRBD2
CDR3: CASSLVRLALYNEQFF; DNA: TGTGCCAGCAGCTTAGTTAGGCTAGCCCTCTACAATGAGCAGTTCTTC; size: -; V: TRBV7-2; J: TRBJ2-1; D: -
CDR3: CASSLDRSYGYTF; DNA: TGTGCCAGCAGTCTGGACAGAAGCTATGGCTACACCTTC; size: -; V: TRBV27; J: TRBJ1-2; D: -
CDR3: CSVGLAANTGELFF; DNA: TGCAGCGTTGGACTAGCGGCGAACACCGGGGAGCTGTTTTTT; size: -; V: TRBV29-1; J: TRBJ2-2; D: TRBD2
CDR3: CASSLRWTGDGGYTF; DNA: TGTGCCAGCAGCTTAAGGTGGACAGGGGATGGTGGCTACACCTTC; size: -; V: TRBV7-3; J: TRBJ1-2; D: TRBD1
CDR3: CASRSLTTHYNEQFF; DNA: TGTGCCAGCAGGTCCCTCACTACCCATTACAATGAGCAGTTCTTC; size: -; V: TRBV6-1; J: TRBJ2-1; D: -
CDR3: CATREVETQYF; DNA: TGTGCCACCCGGGAGGTGGAGACCCAGTACTTC; size: -; V: TRBV15; J: TRBJ2-5; D: TRBD2
CDR3: CASSLSAGGEETQYF; DNA: TGTGCCAGCAGCTTAAGTGCTGGCGGGGAAGAGACCCAGTACTTC; size: -; V: TRBV7-2; J: TRBJ2-5; D: -
CDR3: CASSITGTASGNTIYF; DNA: TGCGCCAGCAGCATAACCGGGACAGCCTCTGGAAACACCATATATTTT; size: -; V: TRBV5-1; J: TRBJ1-3; D: TRBD1
CDR3: CASSPGLAANYEQYF; DNA: TGTGCCAGCAGCCCCGGACTAGCGGCGAACTACGAGCAGTACTTC; size: -; V: TRBV7-2; J: TRBJ2-7; D: TRBD2
CDR3: CSAGSGHEQFF; DNA: TGCAGTGCTGGTAGCGGTCATGAGCAGTTCTTC; size: -; V: TRBV20-1; J: TRBJ2-1; D: -
CDR3: CASSTGQGAIGELFF; DNA: TGTGCCAGTAGTACTGGACAGGGGGCTATTGGGGAGCTGTTTTTT; size: -; V: TRBV19; J: TRBJ2-2; D: TRBD1
CDR3: CASSLGGLAGVETQYF; DNA: TGTGCTAGCAGCTTAGGTGGTCTAGCGGGGGTAGAGACCCAGTACTTC; size: few; V: TRBV7-7; J: TRBJ2-5; D: TRBD2
CDR3: CASSRQGFVLEDTEAFF; DNA: TGTGCCAGCAGTCGGCAGGGGTTTGTTTTAGAGGACACTGAAGCTTTCTTT; size: few; V: TRBV6-2/TRBV6-3; J: TRBJ1-1; D: -
CDR3: CASRGFAYEQYF; DNA: TGTGCCAGCAGGGGCTTTGCCTACGAGCAGTACTTC; size: -; V: TRBV6-5; J: TRBJ2-7; D: -
CDR3: CASSLRTGSSYNEQFF; DNA: TGCGCCAGCAGCTTAAGAACAGGGAGCTCCTACAATGAGCAGTTCTTC; size: -; V: TRBV5-1; J: TRBJ2-1; D: -
CDR3: CASSQDIRNEQFF; DNA: TGCGCCAGCAGCCAAGACATACGGAATGAGCAGTTCTTC; size: -; V: TRBV4-3; J: TRBJ2-1; D: -
CDR3: CASSPTGAFNYGYTF; DNA: TGTGCCAGCTCACCAACAGGAGCCTTTAACTATGGCTACACCTTC; size: few; V: TRBV18; J: TRBJ1-2; D: -